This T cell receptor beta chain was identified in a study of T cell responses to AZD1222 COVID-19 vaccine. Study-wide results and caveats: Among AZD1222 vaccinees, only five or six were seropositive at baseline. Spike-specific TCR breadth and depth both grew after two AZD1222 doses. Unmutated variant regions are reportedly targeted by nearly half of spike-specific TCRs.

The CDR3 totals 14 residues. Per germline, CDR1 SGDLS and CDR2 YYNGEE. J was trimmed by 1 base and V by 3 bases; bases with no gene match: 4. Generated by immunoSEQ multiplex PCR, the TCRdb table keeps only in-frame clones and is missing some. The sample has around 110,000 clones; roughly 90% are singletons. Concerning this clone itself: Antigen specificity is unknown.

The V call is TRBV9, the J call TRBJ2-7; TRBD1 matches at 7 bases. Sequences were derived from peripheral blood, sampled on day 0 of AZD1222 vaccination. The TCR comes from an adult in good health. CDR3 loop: CASSGQTGSYEQYF. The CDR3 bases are TGTGCCAGCAGCGGACAGACAGGGTCCTACGAGCAGTACTTC.